A single sample gave rise to the 27 T cell receptor beta chains below, sequenced in a study of cytomegalovirus exposure and HLA in healthy donors. The study ran its PCR with 60 Vbeta and 13 Jbeta primers. The assay was immunoSEQ multiplex PCR, and TCRdb's table has in-frame clones only and misses some. The sample consists of more than 65,000 clones, around three quarters of them appearing once. The sequenced material came from PBMCs. These receptors were taken from a man in his forties in good health and CMV-seronegative.

The CDR3 here is CASSWGPGSRGETQYF. Here the CDR3 DNA reads TGCGCCAGCAGCTGGGGGCCGGGCAGTCGGGGAGAGACCCAGTACTTC. The genes are TRBV5-1 and TRBJ2-5, with TRBD1 as a possible D gene (6 bases). The CDR3 is 16 amino acids. Germline assignment: CDR1 SGHRS and CDR2 YFSETQ. The germline V and J ends were trimmed by 3 bases and 4 bases, with 19 bases remaining between them.

This chain joins TRBV19 and TRBJ1-4; the D is unclear. The CDR3 has 11 amino acids. V lost 2 bases and J lost 8, with 3 bases in between. Germline CDR1 LNHDA, CDR2 SQIVND (reference sequence). The CDR3 nucleotides are TGTGCCAGTAGTATAACAGAAAAACTGTTTTTT. Translated, it gives CASSITEKLFF.

The CDR3 is CASSSRGGTNEKLFF. The DNA for the CDR3 is TGTGCCAGCAGCTCTAGGGGGGGGACTAATGAAAAACTGTTTTTT. The J gene is TRBJ1-4, the V gene TRBV7-2; perhaps TRBD1 as D (6 bases). The CDR3 has 15 residues. The V and J ends lost 4 bases and 2 bases respectively, with 11 bases between them. Looked up from germline, CDR1 is SGHTA and CDR2 is FQGNSA.

The chain employs TRBV7-2 and TRBJ2-7, with 11 bases matching TRBD1. Unmatched junction bases numbered 2, after V lost 4 bases and J lost 3 bases. CDR3 length: 14 amino acids. Per the germline V gene, CDR1 is SGHTA and CDR2 is FQGNSA. The CDR3 coding sequence is TGTGCCAGCAGCTGGGACAGGGGGGACTACGAGCAGTACTTC. Its protein is CASSWDRGDYEQYF.

The chain is built from TRBV19 and TRBJ2-2, with D perhaps TRBD1 (5 bases). The germline gives CDR1 LNHDA, CDR2 SQIVND (reference sequence). The CDR3 is 14 amino acids. Deletions cut 2 bases from V and 5 bases from J, with 9 bases between. CDR3 nucleotide sequence: TGTGCCAGTAGTATAAGGCAGGGTACCGGGGAGCTGTTTTTT. Translated: CASSIRQGTGELFF.

This chain links TRBV7-2 with TRBJ2-1, with 11 bases aligning to TRBD2. From germline, CDR1 is SGHTA and CDR2 FQGNSA. J was trimmed by 5 bases and V by 5 bases; bases with no gene match: 5. The CDR3 has 15 residues. CDR3 DNA sequence: TGTGCCAGCAGCCGGCGACTAGCGGGGAACAATGAGCAGTTCTTC. Protein sequence: CASSRRLAGNNEQFF.

The V call is TRBV19, the J call TRBJ1-5; D remains unclear. V was clipped by 3 bases and J by 8 bases, with 20 bases between them. Germline CDR1 is LNHDA and CDR2 is SQIVND (reference sequence). This CDR3 is built from 16 residues. The CDR3 region has the DNA TGTGCCAGTAGTATCGGGGTTAAGTGGGCCTATGAGCCCCAGCATTTT. Encoded protein: CASSIGVKWAYEPQHF.

The rearrangement uses TRBV30 and TRBJ2-5; the D gene is possibly TRBD2 (6 bases). Germline lookup yields CDR1 GTSNPN and CDR2 SVGIG (reference sequence). Trimming took 2 bases from V and 5 from J, leaving 12 bases between them. The length of the CDR3 is 13 residues. The CDR3 DNA follows: TGTGCCTGGAGTTCTGGACTAATCGAGACCCAGTACTTC. As protein: CAWSSGLIETQYF.

The chain recombines TRBV5-4 with TRBJ2-5; 9 bases match TRBD1. The CDR3 spans 17 residues. Trimming at V came to 3 bases and at J to 11 bases, leaving 20 bases not matched to a gene. CDR1 and CDR2 (germline): SGHNT, YYREEE (reference sequence). CDR3 in amino acids: CASSSDTGTGRSVEQYF. CDR3 bases: TGTGCCAGCAGCTCGGACACGGGGACAGGGAGGTCCGTGGAGCAGTACTTC.

The gene calls are TRBV10-2 and TRBJ1-2; D gene uncertain. The CDR3 consists of 13 residues. The germline V and J ends were trimmed by 8 bases and 4 bases, with 14 bases remaining between them. Germline CDR1 is WSHSY and CDR2 is SAAADI. CDR3 in amino acids: CASQPEDLYGYTF. CDR3 in DNA: TGCGCCAGCCAACCGGAGGATCTCTATGGCTACACCTTC.

This chain connects TRBV27 to TRBJ2-5, with 7 bases aligning to TRBD1. The last part of the DNA fits TRBJ2-7 better; the J call may be wrong. The CDR3 length is 14 residues. CDR1 and CDR2 from the germline V gene are MNHEY and SMNVEV (reference sequence). For the CDR3, the DNA is TGTGCCAGCAAGCGGAAAACAGGGGTATACGAGCAGTACTTC. Protein: CASKRKTGVYEQYF.

The chain links TRBV7-6 to TRBJ2-2, with D possibly matching TRBD1 (6 bases). Germline values: CDR1 SGHVS, CDR2 FNYEAQ. This CDR3 is 15 amino acids long. V was trimmed by 3 bases and J by 1 base, leaving 9 bases between them. CDR3 coding DNA: TGTGCCAGCAGCTTTTTCAGGGGGAACACCGGGGAGCTGTTTTTT. Residues: CASSFFRGNTGELFF.

CDR3 DNA: TGCGCCAGCAGCACTTTCGACAGGGGGATGGACACTGAAGCTTTCTTT. Its translation is CASSTFDRGMDTEAFF. The chain recombines TRBV5-1 with TRBJ1-1, with 9 bases fitting TRBD1. CDR3 length equals 16 residues. The germline V gene encodes CDR1 SGHRS and CDR2 YFSETQ. V lost 4 bases, J lost 3 bases, and 10 bases stayed unmatched.

The genes are TRBV7-9 and TRBJ2-7, with a possible D match to TRBD1 (6 bases). Trimming removed 3 bases from V and 1 base from J, with 13 bases in between. The length of the CDR3 is 15 residues. CDR1 is SEHNR and CDR2 is FQNEAQ in the germline V gene (reference sequence). CDR3 residues: CASSFYRDLSYEQYF. DNA of the CDR3: TGTGCCAGCAGCTTCTACAGGGACCTATCCTACGAGCAGTACTTC.

This sequence joins TRBV7-6 and TRBJ1-4, with D hard to call. Trimming took off 1 base at V and 10 bases at J, with 13 bases between the two ends. The CDR3 has 14 amino acids. Germline values: CDR1 SGHVS, CDR2 FNYEAQ. The CDR3 reads CASSLDEGVGKLFF. CDR3 bases: TGTGCCAGCAGCTTAGACGAGGGAGTCGGAAAACTGTTTTTT.

J is TRBJ1-2 and V is TRBV12-5, with 8 nucleotides matching TRBD1. CDR3 length: 14 residues. In germline, CDR1 is LGHNT, CDR2 FRNRAP. After removal of 3 bases from V and 8 bases from J, the junction contained 8 bases not matched to a gene. As DNA, the CDR3 is TGTGCTAGTGGTTTCGGACAGGGAAATGTAGGCTACACCTTC. This codes for CASGFGQGNVGYTF.

This clone is medium-sized by share. The chain combines TRBV6-4 with TRBJ2-2; 10 bases are shared with TRBD2. The V gene end was trimmed by 5 bases and the J gene end by 3 bases; junction bases not matched to a gene: 0. Germline loops: CDR1 MRHNA, CDR2 SNTAGT. The CDR3 consists of 14 residues. The CDR3 DNA reads as TGTGCCAGCAGTAGCGGGGGGGACACCGGGGAGCTGTTTTTT. Its translation: CASSSGGDTGELFF.

J is TRBJ1-5 and V is TRBV30, with TRBD1 as a possible D gene (5 bases). V gave up 1 base and J gave up 6 bases, with 10 bases separating them. Germline assignment: CDR1 GTSNPN and CDR2 SVGIG (reference sequence). The CDR3 extends over 13 amino acids. CDR3 sequence (DNA): TGTGCCTGGAGTGGGGGGGGAAGTCAGCCCCAGCATTTT. Encoded protein: CAWSGGGSQPQHF.

The chain employs TRBV7-6 and TRBJ1-3; D not resolved. Trimming took 5 bases from V and 2 from J, leaving 7 bases between them. The CDR3 has 13 amino acids. From germline, CDR1 is SGHVS and CDR2 FNYEAQ. The CDR3 region is CASSPSPGNTIYF. For the CDR3, the DNA is TGTGCCAGCAGCCCATCCCCTGGAAACACCATATATTTT.

The CDR3 DNA is TGTGCCAGCAGACCCAGACAATATAATTCACCCCTCCACTTT. Protein sequence: CASRPRQYNSPLHF. The genes are TRBV6-1 and TRBJ1-6; D is undetermined. Trimming left V 6 bases short and J 4 bases short, with 10 bases between. The CDR3 is 14 amino acids. The germline V gene encodes CDR1 MNHNS and CDR2 SASEGT.

V and J are TRBV9 and TRBJ1-1; 10 positions agree with TRBD1. This CDR3 has 16 amino acids. V lost 4 bases and J lost 3; bases outside the gene matches: 9. CDR1 and CDR2 (germline): SGDLS, YYNGEE. The CDR3 DNA reads as TGTGCCAGCAGCCCCCGAAGACAGGGGGCATACACTGAAGCTTTCTTT. Protein product: CASSPRRQGAYTEAFF.

The rearrangement joins TRBV11-2 to TRBJ2-3, with 7 bases lining up with TRBD1. This CDR3 is built from 15 residues. J was trimmed by 4 bases and V by 4 bases; bases with no gene match: 8. In germline, CDR1 is SGHAT, CDR2 FQNNGV. Here the CDR3 reads CASSSGGFGADTQYF. In nucleotides, the CDR3 is TGTGCCAGCAGCTCAGGGGGATTCGGGGCAGATACGCAGTATTTT.

This clone was seen just once. The gene calls are TRBV7-6 and TRBJ1-4, with a weak D call TRBD1 (5 bases). Germline V lookup: CDR1 SGHVS, CDR2 FNYEAQ. V was trimmed by 5 bases and J by 7 bases, leaving 8 bases between them. The CDR3 covers 12 residues. In nucleotides, the CDR3 is TGTGCCAGCAGCGCAGGGTCTGAAAAACTGTTTTTT. Protein: CASSAGSEKLFF.

This clone was seen a single time. The chain combines TRBV10-3 with TRBJ2-3; 7 nucleotides align to TRBD1. V trimming: 6 bases; J trimming: 0 bases; junction bases outside the gene matches: 3. CDR1 ENHRY and CDR2 SYGVKD come from the germline V gene. This CDR3 is built from 14 residues. The CDR3, as DNA: TGTGCCATCAGGCGACAGGGCAGCACAGATACGCAGTATTTT. This sequence encodes CAIRRQGSTDTQYF.

The genes are TRBV30 and TRBJ1-5, with a weak D call TRBD1 (5 bases). V lost 5 bases and J 4 bases, leaving 9 bases between the germline ends. The CDR3 sequence is 12 residues long. Germline V gene sequence: CDR1 GTSNPN, CDR2 SVGIG (reference sequence). CDR3 in amino acids: CAWGGNNQPQHF. The CDR3 nucleotides are TGTGCCTGGGGGGGGAATAATCAGCCCCAGCATTTT.

The V call is TRBV30, the J call TRBJ1-1; D not resolved. Germline CDR1 reads GTSNPN; CDR2 reads SVGIG (reference sequence). CDR3 size: 15 residues. The ends were cut back, 0 bases at V and 3 bases at J, with 14 bases in the middle. CDR3 nucleotides: TGTGCCTGGAGTGTATACGGAGGGTGGGACACTGAAGCTTTCTTT. As protein: CAWSVYGGWDTEAFF.

V is TRBV21-1 and J is TRBJ2-7; the table's D call of TRBD1 was not tested on the DNA. TRBV21-1 corresponds to a pseudogene. The CDR3 consists of 19 residues. This CDR3 reads CASSKVPGAVSPRPYEQYF. CDR3 in DNA: TGTGCCAGCAGCAAAGTTCCAGGGGCCGTGTCACCACGGCCCTACGAGCAGTACTTC.